One T cell receptor beta chain is described in this entry. Arm-PCR of CDR3 regions with iRepertoire HTBI primers generated TCR beta libraries. TCRdb re-analysed the multiplex PCR reads in MiXCR, keeping a single row per CDR3 protein. Of 400,000 to 550,000 distinct CDR3 sequences listed, less than 20% are singletons. This specimen comes from a study of regulatory T cells in long-lasting Graves disease. The CDR3 loop spans 13 amino acids. Germline CDR1 and CDR2: DFQATT and SNEGSKA (reference sequence). V was shortened by 2 bases and J by 6 bases, with 8 bases between the two germline ends. Time point of the sample: newly diagnosed GD, antithyroid drugs for less than 3 months. The TCR library was made from RNA that had been extracted from PBMCs in TRIzol. Another study also made use of these data, one on T cells in Graves' hyperthyroidism and ophthalmopathy.

V is TRBV20-1 and J is TRBJ1-6; a weak D match, TRBD1 (6 bases). This clonotype was sampled from a woman aged 25 to 39 with Graves disease. Sample: peripheral blood mononuclear cells (PBMCs), taken at new diagnosis, from a patient treated with antithyroid drugs. For the CDR3, the DNA is TGCAGTGCTAGAAACAGGGTTAATTCACCCCTCCACTTT. Translated: CSARNRVNSPLHF.